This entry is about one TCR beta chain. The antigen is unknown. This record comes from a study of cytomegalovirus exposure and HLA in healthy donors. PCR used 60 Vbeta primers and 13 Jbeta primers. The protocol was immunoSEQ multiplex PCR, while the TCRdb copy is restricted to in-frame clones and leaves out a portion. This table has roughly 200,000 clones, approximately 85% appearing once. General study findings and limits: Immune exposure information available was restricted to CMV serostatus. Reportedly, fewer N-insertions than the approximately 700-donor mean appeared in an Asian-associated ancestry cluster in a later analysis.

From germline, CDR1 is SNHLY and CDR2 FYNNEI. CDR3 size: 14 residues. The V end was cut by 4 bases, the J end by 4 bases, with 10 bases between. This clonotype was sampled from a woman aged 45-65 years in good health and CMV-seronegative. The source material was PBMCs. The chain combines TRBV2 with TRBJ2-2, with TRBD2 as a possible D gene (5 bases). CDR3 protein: CASSVVGVTGELFF. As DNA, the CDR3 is TGTGCCAGCAGTGTCGTCGGGGTCACCGGGGAGCTGTTTTTT.